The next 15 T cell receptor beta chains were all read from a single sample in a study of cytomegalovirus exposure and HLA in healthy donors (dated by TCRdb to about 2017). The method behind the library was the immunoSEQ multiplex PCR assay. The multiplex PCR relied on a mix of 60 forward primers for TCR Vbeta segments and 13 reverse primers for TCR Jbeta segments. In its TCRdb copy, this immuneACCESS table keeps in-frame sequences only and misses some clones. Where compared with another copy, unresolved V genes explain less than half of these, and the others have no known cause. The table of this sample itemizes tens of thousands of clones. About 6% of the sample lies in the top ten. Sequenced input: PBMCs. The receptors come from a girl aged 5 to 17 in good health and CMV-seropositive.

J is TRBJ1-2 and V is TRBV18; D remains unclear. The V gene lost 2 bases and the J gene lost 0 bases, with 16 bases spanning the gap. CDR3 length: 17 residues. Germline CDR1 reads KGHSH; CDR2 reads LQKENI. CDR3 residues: CASSPGSSGSTNYGYTF. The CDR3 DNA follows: TGTGCCAGCTCACCAGGATCCTCAGGATCCACTAACTATGGCTACACCTTC.

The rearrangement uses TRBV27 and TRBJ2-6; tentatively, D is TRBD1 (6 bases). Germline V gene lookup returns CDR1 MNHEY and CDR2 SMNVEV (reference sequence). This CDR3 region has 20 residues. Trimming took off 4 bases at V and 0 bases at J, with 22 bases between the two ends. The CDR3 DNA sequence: TGTGCCAGCAGTTACAACTGGGCTCCTTACAGGGACTCTGGGGCCAACGTCCTGACTTTC. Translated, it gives CASSYNWAPYRDSGANVLTF.

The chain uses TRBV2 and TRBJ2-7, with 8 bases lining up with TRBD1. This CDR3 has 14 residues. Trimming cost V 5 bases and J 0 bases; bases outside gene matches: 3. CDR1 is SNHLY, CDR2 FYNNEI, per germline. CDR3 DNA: TGTGCCAGCAGTCCGGACAGGGCCTCCTACGAGCAGTACGTC. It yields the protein CASSPDRASYEQYV.

Written as DNA, the CDR3 is TGCAGCGTCCCCGGGGACAGGGGATACAATGAGCAGTTCTTC. Protein product: CSVPGDRGYNEQFF. V usage is TRBV29-1 and J usage is TRBJ2-1, with 10 bases lining up with TRBD1. After removal of 6 bases from V and 4 bases from J, the junction contained 6 bases not matched to a gene. The CDR3 loop spans 14 amino acids. In germline, CDR1 is SQVTM, CDR2 ANQGSEA.

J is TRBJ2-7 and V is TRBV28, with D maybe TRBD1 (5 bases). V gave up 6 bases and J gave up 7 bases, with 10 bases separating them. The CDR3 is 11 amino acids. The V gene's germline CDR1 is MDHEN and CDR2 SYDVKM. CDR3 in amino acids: CASSYDSEQYV. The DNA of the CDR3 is TGTGCCAGCAGCTACGACAGTGAGCAGTACGTC.

The CDR3 loop is CASSQDGTFGGEQFF. CDR3 bases: TGCGCCAGCAGCCAAGATGGGACTTTTGGAGGAGAGCAGTTCTTC. V is TRBV4-3 and J is TRBJ2-1, with a possible D match to TRBD2 (6 bases). The CDR3 is 15 amino acids. V shed 0 bases and J shed 10 bases, with 16 bases lying between them. Germline V gene lookup returns CDR1 LGHNA and CDR2 YSLEER.

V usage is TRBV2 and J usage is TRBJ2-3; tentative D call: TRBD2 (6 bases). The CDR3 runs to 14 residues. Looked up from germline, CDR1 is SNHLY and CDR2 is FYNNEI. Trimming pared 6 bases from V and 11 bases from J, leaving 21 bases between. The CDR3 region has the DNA TGTGCCAGCAGCGACAGCGGGCCCTATCCTGAGCAGTATTTT. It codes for CASSDSGPYPEQYF.

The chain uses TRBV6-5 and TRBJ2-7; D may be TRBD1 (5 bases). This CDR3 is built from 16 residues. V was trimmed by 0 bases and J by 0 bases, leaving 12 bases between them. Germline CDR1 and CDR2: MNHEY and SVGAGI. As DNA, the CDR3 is TGTGCCAGCAGTTACTCAAGCAGGGCAAGCTCCTACGAGCAGTACTTC. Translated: CASSYSSRASSYEQYF.

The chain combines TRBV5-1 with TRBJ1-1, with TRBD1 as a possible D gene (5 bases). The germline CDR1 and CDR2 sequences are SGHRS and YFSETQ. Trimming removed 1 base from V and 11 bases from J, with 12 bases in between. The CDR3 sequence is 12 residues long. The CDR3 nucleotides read TGCGCCAGCAGCTTGTGGCAGGGCGAGGCTTTCTTT. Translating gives CASSLWQGEAFF.

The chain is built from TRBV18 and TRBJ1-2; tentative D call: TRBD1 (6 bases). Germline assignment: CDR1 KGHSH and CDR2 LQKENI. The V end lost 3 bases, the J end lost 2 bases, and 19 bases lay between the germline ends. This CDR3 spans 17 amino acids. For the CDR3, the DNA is TGTGCCAGCTCACCGGGGGCAGGGGTGTCTTGGAACTATGGCTACACCTTC. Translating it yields CASSPGAGVSWNYGYTF.

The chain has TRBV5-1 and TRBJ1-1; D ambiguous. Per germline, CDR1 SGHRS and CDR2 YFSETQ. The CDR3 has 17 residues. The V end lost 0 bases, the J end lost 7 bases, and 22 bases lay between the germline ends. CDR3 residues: CASSLEADVGLPNEAFF. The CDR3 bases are TGCGCCAGCAGCTTGGAGGCTGATGTGGGCCTTCCCAATGAAGCTTTCTTT. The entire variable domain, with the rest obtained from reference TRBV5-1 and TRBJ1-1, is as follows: KAGVTQTPRYLIKTRGQQVTLSCSPISGHRSVSWYQQTPGQGLQFLFEYFSETQRNKGNFPGRFSGRQFSNSRSEMNVSTLELGDSALYLCASSLEADVGLPNEAFFGQGTRLTVV.

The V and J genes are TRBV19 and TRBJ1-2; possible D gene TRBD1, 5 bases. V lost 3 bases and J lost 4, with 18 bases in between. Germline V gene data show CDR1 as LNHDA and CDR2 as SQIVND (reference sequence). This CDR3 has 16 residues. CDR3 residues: CASSMEQTETLYGYTF. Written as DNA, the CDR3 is TGTGCCAGTAGTATGGAACAGACAGAGACGCTCTATGGCTACACCTTC. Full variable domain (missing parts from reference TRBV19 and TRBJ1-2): DGGITQSPKYLFRKEGQNVTLSCEQNLNHDAMYWYRQDPGQGLRLIYYSQIVNDFQKGDIAEGYSVSREKKESFPLTVTSAQKNPTAFYLCASSMEQTETLYGYTFGSGTRLTVV.

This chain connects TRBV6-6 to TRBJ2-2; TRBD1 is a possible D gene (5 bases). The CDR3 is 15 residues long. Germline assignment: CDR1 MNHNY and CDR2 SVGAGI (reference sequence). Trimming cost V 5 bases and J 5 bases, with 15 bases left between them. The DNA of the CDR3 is TGTGCCAGCAGTCTACAGGACCTCCCGACCGGGGAGCTGTTTTTT. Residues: CASSLQDLPTGELFF.

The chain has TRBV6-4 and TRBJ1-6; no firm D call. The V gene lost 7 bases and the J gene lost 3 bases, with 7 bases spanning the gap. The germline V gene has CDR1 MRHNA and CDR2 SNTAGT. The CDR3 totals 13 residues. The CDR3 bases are TGTGCCAGCAAGGAGGGCTATAATTCACCCCTCCACTTT. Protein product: CASKEGYNSPLHF.

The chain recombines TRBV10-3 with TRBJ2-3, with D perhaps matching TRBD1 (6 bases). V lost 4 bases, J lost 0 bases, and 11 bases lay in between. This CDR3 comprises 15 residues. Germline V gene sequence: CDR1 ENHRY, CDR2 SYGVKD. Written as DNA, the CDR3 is TGTGCCATCAGTGCGTCGGGACAAAGCACAGATACGCAGTATTTT. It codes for CAISASGQSTDTQYF.